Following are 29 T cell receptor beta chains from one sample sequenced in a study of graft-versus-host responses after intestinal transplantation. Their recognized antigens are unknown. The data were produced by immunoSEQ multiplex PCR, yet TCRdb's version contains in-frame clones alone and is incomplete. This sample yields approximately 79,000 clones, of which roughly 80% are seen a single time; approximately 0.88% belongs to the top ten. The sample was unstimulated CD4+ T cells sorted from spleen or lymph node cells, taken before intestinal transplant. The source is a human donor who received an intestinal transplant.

In DNA, the CDR3 is TGTGCCAGCTCACCCGGCAGACTAGAGACCCAGTACTTC. Residues: CASSPGRLETQYF. The chain employs TRBV18 and TRBJ2-5; no firm D call. Trimming shortened V by 3 bases and J by 4 bases, and 9 bases separated the two germline ends. The CDR3 runs 13 residues. The germline CDR1 and CDR2 sequences are KGHSH and LQKENI.

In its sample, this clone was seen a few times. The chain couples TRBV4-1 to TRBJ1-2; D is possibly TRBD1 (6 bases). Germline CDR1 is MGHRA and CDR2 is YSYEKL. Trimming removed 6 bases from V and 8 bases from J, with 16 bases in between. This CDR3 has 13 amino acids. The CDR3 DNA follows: TGCGCCAGCAGGGGCGACAGGATCGGGGGCTACACCTTC. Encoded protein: CASRGDRIGGYTF.

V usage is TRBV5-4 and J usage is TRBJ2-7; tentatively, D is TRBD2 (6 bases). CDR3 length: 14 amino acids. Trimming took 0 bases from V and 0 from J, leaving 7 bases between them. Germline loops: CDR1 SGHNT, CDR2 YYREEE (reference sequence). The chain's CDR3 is CASSLDGSSYEQYF. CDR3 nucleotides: TGTGCCAGCAGCTTGGACGGGAGCTCCTACGAGCAGTACTTC.

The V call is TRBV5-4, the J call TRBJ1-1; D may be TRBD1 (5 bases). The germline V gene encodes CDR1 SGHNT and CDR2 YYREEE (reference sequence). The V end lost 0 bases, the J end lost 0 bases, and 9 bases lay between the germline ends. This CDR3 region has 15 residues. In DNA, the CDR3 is TGTGCCAGCAGCTTGGACAGGTTCATGAACACTGAAGCTTTCTTT. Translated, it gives CASSLDRFMNTEAFF.

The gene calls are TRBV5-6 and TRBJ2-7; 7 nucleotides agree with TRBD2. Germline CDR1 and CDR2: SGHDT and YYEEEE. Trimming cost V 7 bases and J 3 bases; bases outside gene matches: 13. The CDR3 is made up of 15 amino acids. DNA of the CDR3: TGTGCCAGCTCCCGCGGGGGTCTAGGCATCTACGAGCAGTACTTC. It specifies CASSRGGLGIYEQYF.

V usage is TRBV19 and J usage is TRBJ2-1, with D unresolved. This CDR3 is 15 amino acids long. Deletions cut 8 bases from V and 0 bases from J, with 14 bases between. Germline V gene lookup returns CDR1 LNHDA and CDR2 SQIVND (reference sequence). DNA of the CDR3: TGTGCCAGTCGCTGGGCGTCGAGCTCCTACAATGAGCAGTTCTTC. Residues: CASRWASSSYNEQFF.

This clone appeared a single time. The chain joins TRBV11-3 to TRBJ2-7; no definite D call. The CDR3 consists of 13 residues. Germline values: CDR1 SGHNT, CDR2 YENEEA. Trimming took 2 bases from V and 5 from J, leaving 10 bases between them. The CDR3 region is CASSLSESHEQYF. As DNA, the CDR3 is TGTGCCAGCAGCTTATCAGAATCCCACGAGCAGTACTTC.

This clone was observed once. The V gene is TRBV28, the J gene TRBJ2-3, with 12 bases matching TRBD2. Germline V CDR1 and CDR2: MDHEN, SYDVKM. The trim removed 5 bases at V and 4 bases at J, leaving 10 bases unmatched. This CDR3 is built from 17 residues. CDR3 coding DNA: TGTGCCAGCAGTCTCCCCTCCCTAGCGGGAGGGCCAGATACGCAGTATTTT. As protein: CASSLPSLAGGPDTQYF.

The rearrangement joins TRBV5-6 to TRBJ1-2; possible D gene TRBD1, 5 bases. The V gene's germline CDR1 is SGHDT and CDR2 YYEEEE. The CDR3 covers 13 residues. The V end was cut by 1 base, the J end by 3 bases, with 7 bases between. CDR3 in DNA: TGTGCCAGCAGCTTGTCCAGGGACTATGGCTACACCTTC. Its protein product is CASSLSRDYGYTF.

The CDR3, as DNA: TGTGCCAGCAGGGACAGGGCCTCCTCTGGAAACACCATATATTTT. Translating it yields CASRDRASSGNTIYF. The rearrangement links TRBV25-1 to TRBJ1-3; 8 bases align to TRBD1. The CDR3 extends over 15 amino acids. CDR1 MGHDK and CDR2 SYGVNS come from the germline V gene. The junction had 4 bases not matched to a gene; V was cut back by 6 bases and J by 0 bases.

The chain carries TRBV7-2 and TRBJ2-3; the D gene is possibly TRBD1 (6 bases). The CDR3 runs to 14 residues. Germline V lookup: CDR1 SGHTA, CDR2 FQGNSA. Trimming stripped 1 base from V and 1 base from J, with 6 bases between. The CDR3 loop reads CASSLDRGTDTQYF. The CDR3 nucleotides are TGTGCCAGCAGCTTAGACAGGGGCACAGATACGCAGTATTTT.

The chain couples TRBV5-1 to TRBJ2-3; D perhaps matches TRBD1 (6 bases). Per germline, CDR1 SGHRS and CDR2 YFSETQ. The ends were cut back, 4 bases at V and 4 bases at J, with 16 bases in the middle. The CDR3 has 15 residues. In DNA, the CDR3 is TGCGCCAGCAGCCCGAATACAGGGTCCTCAGATACGCAGTATTTT. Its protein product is CASSPNTGSSDTQYF. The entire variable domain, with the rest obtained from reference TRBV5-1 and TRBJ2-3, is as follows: KAGVTQTPRYLIKTRGQQVTLSCSPISGHRSVSWYQQTPGQGLQFLFEYFSETQRNKGNFPGRFSGRQFSNSRSEMNVSTLELGDSALYLCASSPNTGSSDTQYFGPGTRLTVL.

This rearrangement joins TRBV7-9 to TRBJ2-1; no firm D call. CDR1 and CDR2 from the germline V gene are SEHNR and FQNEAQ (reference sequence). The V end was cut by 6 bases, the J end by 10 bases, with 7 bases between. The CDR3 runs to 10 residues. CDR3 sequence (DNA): TGTGCCAGCAGTTTCGTAGAGCAGTTCTTC. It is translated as CASSFVEQFF.

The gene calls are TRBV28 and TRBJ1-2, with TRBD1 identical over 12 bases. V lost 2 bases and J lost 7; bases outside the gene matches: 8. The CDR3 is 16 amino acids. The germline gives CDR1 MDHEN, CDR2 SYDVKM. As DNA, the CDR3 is TGTGCCAGCAGTTTAGGGGACAGGGGGCGACGGAGTGGCTACACCTTC. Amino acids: CASSLGDRGRRSGYTF.

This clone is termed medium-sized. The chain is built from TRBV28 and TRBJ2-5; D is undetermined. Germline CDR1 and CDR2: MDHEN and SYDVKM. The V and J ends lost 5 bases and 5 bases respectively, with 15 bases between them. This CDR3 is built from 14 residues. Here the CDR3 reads CASSPNLIEETQYF. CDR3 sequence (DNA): TGTGCCAGCAGTCCCAACTTAATTGAGGAGACCCAGTACTTC.

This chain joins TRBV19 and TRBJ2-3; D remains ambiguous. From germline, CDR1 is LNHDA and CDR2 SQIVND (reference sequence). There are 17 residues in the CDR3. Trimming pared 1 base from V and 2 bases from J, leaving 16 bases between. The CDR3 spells CASSIAPTLPHTDTQYF. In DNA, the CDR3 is TGTGCCAGTAGTATAGCCCCCACTCTTCCCCACACAGATACGCAGTATTTT. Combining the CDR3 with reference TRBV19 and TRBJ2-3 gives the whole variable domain DGGITQSPKYLFRKEGQNVTLSCEQNLNHDAMYWYRQDPGQGLRLIYYSQIVNDFQKGDIAEGYSVSREKKESFPLTVTSAQKNPTAFYLCASSIAPTLPHTDTQYFGPGTRLTVL.

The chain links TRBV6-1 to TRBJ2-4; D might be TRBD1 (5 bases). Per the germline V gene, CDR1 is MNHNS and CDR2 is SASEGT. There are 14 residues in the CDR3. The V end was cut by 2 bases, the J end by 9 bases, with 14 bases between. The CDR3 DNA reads TGTGCCAGCAGTGAAATGGTAGGGGTGGGCATTCAGTACTTC. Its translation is CASSEMVGVGIQYF.

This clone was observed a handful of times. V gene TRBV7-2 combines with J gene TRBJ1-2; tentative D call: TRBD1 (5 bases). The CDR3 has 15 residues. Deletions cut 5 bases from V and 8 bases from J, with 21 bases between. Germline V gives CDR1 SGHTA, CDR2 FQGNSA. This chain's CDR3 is CASSLSVGRAWGYTF. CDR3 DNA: TGTGCCAGCAGCCTTTCCGTGGGCAGGGCCTGGGGCTACACCTTC.

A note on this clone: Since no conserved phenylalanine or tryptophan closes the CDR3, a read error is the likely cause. The CDR3 region is CASSLTGTGGLYGYTS. In DNA, the CDR3 is TGCGCCAGCAGCTTAACCGGGACAGGGGGCCTCTATGGCTACACCTCC. This chain joins TRBV5-1 and TRBJ1-2; 12 bases line up with TRBD1. The CDR3 length is 16 residues. The J segment lost 4 bases and the V segment lost 2 bases, leaving 6 bases of the junction unmatched. Germline CDR1 and CDR2: SGHRS and YFSETQ.

CDR3 loop: CASSDDGAVRGDQPQHF. The CDR3 bases are TGTGCCAGCAGTGATGATGGGGCCGTTAGGGGTGATCAGCCCCAGCATTTT. This rearrangement joins TRBV2 to TRBJ1-5; D is perhaps TRBD1 (5 bases). The V end lost 3 bases, the J end lost 5 bases, and 20 bases lay between the germline ends. The CDR3 contains 17 residues. The germline CDR1 and CDR2 sequences are SNHLY and FYNNEI. Full variable domain (rest looked up from reference TRBV2 and TRBJ1-5): EPEVTQTPSHQVTQMGQEVILRCVPISNHLYFYWYRQILGQKVEFLVSFYNNEISEKSEIFDDQFSVERPDGSNFTLKIRSTKLEDSAMYFCASSDDGAVRGDQPQHFGDGTRLSIL.

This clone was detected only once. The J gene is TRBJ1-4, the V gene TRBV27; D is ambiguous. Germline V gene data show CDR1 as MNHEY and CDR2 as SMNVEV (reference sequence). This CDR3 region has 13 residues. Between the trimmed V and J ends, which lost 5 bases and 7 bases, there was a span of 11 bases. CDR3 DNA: TGTGCCAGCAGTCGGAGGGAGGGTGAAAAACTGTTTTTT. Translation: CASSRREGEKLFF.

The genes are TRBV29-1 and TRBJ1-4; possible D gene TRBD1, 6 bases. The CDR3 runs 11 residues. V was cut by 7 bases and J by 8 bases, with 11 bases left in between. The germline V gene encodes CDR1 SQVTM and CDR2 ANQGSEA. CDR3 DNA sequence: TGCAGCGCTAGCAGGGGCGAAAAACTGTTTTTT. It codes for CSASRGEKLFF.

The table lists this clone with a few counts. The CDR3 spells CASSPTSYEQYF. CDR3 nucleotide sequence: TGTGCCAGCAGCCCAACTAGCTACGAGCAGTACTTC. The rearrangement joins TRBV6-5 to TRBJ2-7, with D maybe TRBD2 (5 bases). Trimming took 6 bases from V and 3 from J, leaving 9 bases between them. This CDR3 is 12 amino acids long. CDR1 and CDR2 from the germline V gene are MNHEY and SVGAGI.

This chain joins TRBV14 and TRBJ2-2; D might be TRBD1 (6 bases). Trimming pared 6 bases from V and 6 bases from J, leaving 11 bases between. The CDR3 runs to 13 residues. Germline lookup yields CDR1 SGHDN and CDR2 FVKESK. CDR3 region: CASRPQGAGELFF. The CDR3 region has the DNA TGTGCCAGCAGGCCACAGGGAGCCGGGGAGCTGTTTTTT.

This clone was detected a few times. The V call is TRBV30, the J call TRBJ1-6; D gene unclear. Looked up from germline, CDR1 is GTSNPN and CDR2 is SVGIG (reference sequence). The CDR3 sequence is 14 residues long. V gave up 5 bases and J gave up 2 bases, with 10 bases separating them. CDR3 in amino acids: CAWGLTTYNSPLHF. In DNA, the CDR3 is TGTGCCTGGGGCCTGACAACCTATAATTCACCCCTCCACTTT.

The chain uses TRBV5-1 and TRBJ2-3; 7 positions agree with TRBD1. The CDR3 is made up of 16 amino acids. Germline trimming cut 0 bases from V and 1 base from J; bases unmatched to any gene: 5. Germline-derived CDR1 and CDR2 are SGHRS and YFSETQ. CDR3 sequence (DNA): TGCGCCAGCAGCTTGGTAGAGGGGGCCGGCACAGATACGCAGTATTTT. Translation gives CASSLVEGAGTDTQYF.

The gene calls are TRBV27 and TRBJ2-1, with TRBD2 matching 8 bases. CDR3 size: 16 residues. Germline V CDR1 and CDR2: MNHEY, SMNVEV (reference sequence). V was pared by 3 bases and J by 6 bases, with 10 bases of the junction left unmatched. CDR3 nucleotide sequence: TGTGCCAGCAGTTTTTTGGGTTTAGCGGGGAGCAATGAGCAGTTCTTC. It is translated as CASSFLGLAGSNEQFF.

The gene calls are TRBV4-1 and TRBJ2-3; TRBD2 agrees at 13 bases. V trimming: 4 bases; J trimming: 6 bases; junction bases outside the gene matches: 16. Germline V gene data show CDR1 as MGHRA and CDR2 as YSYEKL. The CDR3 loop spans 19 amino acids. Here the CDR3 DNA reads TGCGCCAGCAGCCGCCGCGGACTAGCGGGAGTGGGGCCCTCGGATACGCAGTATTTT. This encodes CASSRRGLAGVGPSDTQYF.

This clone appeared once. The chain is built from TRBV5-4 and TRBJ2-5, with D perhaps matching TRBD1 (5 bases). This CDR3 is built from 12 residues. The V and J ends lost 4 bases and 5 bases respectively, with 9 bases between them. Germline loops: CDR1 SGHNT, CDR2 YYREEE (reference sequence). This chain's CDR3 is CASSQGRETQYF. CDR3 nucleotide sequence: TGTGCCAGCAGCCAGGGAAGGGAGACCCAGTACTTC.